This T cell receptor (beta chain) came from a study of blood T cells in healthy people across ages. Study-wide points: While age rose, TCR beta diversity per million T cells dropped in a roughly linear way. In long-lived donors, naive CD4+ cell counts and diversity exceeded those of aged donors.

This clonotype occurred a few times. As yet, its antigen is unknown. The authors ran a second PCR of about 6 to 11 cycles using a sample-barcoded 5' primer and a J-beta primer mix. Per sample, CDR3-containing paired-end reads numbered at least 3 million. TCRdb re-analysed the 5' RACE reads in MiXCR, keeping a single row per CDR3 protein. Of around 800,000 distinct CDR3 sequences in the sample, 62% are singletons; the top ten hold 28%. The germline V gene has CDR1 MNHEY and CDR2 SMNVEV (reference sequence). This CDR3 has 14 amino acids. V gave up 0 bases and J gave up 3 bases, with 9 bases separating them.

The source is a man aged 25 to 45 in good health. This rearrangement joins TRBV27 to TRBJ2-7; D gene unclear. Sequenced sample: blood. CDR3 loop: CASSLSGQLYEQYF. The CDR3 nucleotides are TGTGCCAGCAGTTTATCGGGTCAACTCTACGAGCAGTACTTC.